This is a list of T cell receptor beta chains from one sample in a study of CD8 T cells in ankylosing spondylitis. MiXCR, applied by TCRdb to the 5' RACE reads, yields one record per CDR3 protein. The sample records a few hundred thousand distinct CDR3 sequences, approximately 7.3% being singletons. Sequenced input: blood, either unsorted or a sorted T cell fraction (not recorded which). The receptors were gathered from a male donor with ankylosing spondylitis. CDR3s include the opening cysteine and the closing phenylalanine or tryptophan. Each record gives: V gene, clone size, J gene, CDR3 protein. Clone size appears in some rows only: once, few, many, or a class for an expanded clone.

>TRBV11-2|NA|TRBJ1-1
CASSTDRGNTEAFF
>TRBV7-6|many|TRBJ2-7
CASSPPVRAGYEQYF
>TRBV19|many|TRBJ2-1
CASYSPYNEQFF
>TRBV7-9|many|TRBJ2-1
CASSFLEEFF
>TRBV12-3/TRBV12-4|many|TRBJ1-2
CASSFVGGHYGYTF
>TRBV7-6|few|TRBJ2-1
CASSLPGLGGEQFF
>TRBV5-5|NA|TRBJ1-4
CASSRRGGAGEKLFF
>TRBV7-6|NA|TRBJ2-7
CASSFAGGLDEQYF
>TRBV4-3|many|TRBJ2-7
CASRGASSYEQYF
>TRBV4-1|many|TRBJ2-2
CASSQGLGEWAGELFF
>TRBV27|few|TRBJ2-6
CASSLSQGANVLTF
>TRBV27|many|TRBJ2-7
CASNRGPEQYF
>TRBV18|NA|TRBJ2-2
CASSPPIRFAGELFF
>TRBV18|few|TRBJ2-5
CASSPTGTSGTKETQYF
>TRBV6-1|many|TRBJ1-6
CASSVSSPLHF
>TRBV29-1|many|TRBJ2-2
CSVEDGGQGINTGELFF
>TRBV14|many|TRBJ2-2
CASSRRELAPGELFF
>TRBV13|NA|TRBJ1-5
CASSLRTGQIGGDQPQHF
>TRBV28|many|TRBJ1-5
CASSLEGRPQPQHF
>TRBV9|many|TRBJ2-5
CASSADRAPVETQYF
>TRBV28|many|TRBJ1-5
CASRLPGAPQPQHF
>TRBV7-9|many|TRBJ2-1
CASRYYPRGRDNEQFF
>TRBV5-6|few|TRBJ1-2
CASSEGQVYGYTF
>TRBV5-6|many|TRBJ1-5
CASSLAGTGSNQPQHF
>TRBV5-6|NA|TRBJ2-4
CASSLRTGADIQYF
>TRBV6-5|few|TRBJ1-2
CASSSEKTANYGYTF
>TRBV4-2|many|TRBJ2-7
CASSQDRVFYEQYF
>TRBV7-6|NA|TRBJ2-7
CASSLEGSRGAYEQYF
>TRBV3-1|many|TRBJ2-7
CASSQGPQDIAGELYEQYF
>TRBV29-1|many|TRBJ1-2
CSVREVNGYTF
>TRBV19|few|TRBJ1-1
CASSPSLGANTEAFF
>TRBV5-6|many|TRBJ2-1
CASSAGEPNEQFF
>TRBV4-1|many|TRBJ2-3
CASSPQAARTDTQYF
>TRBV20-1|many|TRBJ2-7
CSIIADDSYEQYF
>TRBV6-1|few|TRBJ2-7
CASRFRDRAYEQYF
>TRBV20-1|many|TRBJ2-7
CSASPGGPYSSYEQYF
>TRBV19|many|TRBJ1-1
CASKAEGTEAFF
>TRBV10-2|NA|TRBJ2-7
CASMGSEQYF
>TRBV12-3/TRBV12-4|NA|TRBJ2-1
CASSPSGGLDNEQFF
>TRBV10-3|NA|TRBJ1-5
CAISGSDDRQHF
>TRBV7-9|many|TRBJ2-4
CASSLGRDRNIQYF
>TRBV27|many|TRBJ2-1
CASSPAGGPINEQFF
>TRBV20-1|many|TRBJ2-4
CSAEDPLAKNIQYF
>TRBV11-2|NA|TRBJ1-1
CASSSRRGSNTEAFF
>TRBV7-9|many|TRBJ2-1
CASSLEREAQFF
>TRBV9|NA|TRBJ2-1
CASSAVSGTGNYYEQFF
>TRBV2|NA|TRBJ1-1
CVSSNTEAFF
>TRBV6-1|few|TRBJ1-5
CASSDWSAGFQPQHF
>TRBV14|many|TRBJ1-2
CASSQAGYYGYTF
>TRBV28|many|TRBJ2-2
CASSPRQGNTGELFF
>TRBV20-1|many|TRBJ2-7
CSARDGRRSSYEQYF
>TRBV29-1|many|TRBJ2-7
CSVVGKTSYEQYF
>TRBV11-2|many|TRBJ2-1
CASSFDDYNEQFF
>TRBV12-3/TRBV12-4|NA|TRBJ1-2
CASSLNRLYGYTF
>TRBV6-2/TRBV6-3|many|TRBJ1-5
CASSRGSVGSNQPQHF